The present entry profiles one T cell receptor (beta chain) with its context. The antigen is not known. The data belong to a study of T cell responses to AZD1222 COVID-19 vaccine. General observations from the study: It should be noted that donors were predominantly white British and more often female, and clonal diversity was possibly underestimated.

The repertoire was sequenced with immunoSEQ multiplex PCR; TCRdb's copy has only in-frame clones and lacks some. The table records some 130,000 clones, about 90% of them present only once. This CDR3 region has 16 residues. Per germline, CDR1 MNHEY and CDR2 SVGEGT. Trimming shortened V by 4 bases and J by 7 bases, and 19 bases separated the two germline ends. The V call is TRBV6-2 or TRBV6-3, the J call TRBJ1-4, with a weak D call TRBD1 (5 bases). This TCR derives from an adult in good health. This material consisted of peripheral blood, taken on day 0 of AZD1222 vaccination. The CDR3, as DNA: TGTGCCAGCAGTTCTCGACAGCTGGGGGAAACTGAAAAACTGTTTTTT. Protein product: CASSSRQLGETEKLFF.